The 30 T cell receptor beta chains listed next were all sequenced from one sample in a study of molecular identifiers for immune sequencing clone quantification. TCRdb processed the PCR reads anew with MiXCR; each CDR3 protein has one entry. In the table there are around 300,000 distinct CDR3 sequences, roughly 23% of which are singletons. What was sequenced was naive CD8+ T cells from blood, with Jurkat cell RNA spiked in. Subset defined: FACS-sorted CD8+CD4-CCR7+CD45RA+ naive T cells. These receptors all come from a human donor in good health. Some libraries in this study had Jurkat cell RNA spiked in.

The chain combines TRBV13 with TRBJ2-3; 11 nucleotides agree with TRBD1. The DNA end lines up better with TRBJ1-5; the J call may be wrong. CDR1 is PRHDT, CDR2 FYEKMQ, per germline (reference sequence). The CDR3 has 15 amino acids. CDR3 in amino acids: CASSPGQGASDTQHF. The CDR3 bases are TGTGCCAGCAGCCCTGGACAGGGGGCTTCAGATACGCAGCATTTT.

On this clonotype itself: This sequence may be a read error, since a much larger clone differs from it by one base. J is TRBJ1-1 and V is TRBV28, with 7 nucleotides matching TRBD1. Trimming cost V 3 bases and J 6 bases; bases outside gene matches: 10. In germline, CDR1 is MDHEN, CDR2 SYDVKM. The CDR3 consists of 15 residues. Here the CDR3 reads CASSFKTGDGPEAFF. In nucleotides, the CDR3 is TGTGCCAGCAGTTTCAAAACAGGGGACGGCCCTGAAGCTTTCTTT. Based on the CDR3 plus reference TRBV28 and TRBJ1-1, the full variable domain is DVKVTQSSRYLVKRTGEKVFLECVQDMDHENMFWYRQDPGLGLRLIYFSYDVKMKEKGDIPEGYSVSREKKERFSLILESASTNQTSMYLCASSFKTGDGPEAFFGQGTRLTVV.

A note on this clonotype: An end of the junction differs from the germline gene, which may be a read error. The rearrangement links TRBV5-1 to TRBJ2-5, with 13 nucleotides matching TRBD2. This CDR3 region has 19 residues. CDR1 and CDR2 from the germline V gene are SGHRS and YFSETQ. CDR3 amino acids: CASSPRLAGGPAPQEPQYF. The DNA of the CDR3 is TGCGCCAGCAGCCCCAGACTAGCGGGAGGCCCAGCACCCCAAGAGCCCCAGTACTTC.

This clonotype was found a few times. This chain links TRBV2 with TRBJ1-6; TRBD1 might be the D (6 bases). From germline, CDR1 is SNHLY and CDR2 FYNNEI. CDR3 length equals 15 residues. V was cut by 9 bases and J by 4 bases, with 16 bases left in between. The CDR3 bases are TGTGCCAGTCGGGACCAGGGGAATTATAATTCACCCCTCCACTTT. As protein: CASRDQGNYNSPLHF. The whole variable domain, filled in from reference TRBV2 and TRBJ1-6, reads EPEVTQTPSHQVTQMGQEVILRCVPISNHLYFYWYRQILGQKVEFLVSFYNNEISEKSEIFDDQFSVERPDGSNFTLKIRSTKLEDSAMYFCASRDQGNYNSPLHFGNGTRLTVT.

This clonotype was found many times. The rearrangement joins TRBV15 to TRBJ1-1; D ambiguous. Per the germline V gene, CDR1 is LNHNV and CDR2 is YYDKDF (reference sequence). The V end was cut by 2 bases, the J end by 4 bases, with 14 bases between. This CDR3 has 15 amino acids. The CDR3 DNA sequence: TGTGCCACCAGCAGACCCCGGGAAGGTGGCACTGAAGCTTTCTTT. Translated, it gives CATSRPREGGTEAFF.

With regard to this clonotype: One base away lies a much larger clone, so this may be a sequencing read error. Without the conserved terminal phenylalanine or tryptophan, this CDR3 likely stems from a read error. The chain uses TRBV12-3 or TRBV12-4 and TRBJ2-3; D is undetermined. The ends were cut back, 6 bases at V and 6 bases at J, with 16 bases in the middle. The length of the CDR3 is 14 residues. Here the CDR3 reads CASRSDGLQDTQYC. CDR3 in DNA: TGTGCCAGCAGGTCGGACGGCCTTCAGGATACGCAGTATTGT.

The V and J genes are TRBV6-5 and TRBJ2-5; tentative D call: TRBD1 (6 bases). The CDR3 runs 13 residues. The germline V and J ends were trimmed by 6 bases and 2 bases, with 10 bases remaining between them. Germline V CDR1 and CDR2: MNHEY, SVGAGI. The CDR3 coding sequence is TGTGCCAGCAGCAAGACAGGACAAGAGACCCAGTACTTC. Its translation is CASSKTGQETQYF.

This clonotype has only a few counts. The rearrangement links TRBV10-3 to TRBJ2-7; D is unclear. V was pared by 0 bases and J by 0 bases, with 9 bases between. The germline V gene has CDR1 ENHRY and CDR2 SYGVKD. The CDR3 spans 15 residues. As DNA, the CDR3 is TGTGCCATCAGTGAGTCGATCGGATCCTCCTACGAGCAGTACTTC. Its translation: CAISESIGSSYEQYF.

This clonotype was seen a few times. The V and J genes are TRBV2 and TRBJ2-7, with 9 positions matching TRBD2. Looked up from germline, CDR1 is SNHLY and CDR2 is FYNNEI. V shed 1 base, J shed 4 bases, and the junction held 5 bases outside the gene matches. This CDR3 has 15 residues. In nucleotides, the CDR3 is TGTGCCAGCAGTGAAGGCGGGGGGGCGGTTTACGAGCAGTACTTC. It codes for CASSEGGGAVYEQYF.

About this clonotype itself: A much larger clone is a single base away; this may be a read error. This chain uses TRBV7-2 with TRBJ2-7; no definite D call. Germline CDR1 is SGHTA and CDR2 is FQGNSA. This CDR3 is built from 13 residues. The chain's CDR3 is CASSYYSGYVQYF. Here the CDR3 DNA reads TGTGCCAGCAGCTACTACTCCGGATACGTGCAGTACTTC.

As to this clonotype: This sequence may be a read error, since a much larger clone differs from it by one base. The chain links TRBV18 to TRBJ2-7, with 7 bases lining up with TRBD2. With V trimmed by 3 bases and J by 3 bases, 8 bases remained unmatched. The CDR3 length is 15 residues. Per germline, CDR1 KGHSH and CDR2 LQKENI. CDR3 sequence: CASSPREGYFYEQYF. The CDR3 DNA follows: TGTGCCAGCTCACCCAGGGAGGGGTACTTCTACGAGCAGTACTTC.

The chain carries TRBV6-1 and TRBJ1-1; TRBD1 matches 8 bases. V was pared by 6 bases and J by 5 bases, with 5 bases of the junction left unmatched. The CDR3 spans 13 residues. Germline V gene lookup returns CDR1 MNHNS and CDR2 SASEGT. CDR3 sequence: CASSWDRTTEAFF. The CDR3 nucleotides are TGTGCCAGCAGCTGGGACAGGACGACTGAAGCTTTCTTT.

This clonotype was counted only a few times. In DNA, the CDR3 is TGCGCCAGCAGCCAAAGTCTGTACGGGGGGGCTCAAGAGACCCAGTACTTC. Translating it yields CASSQSLYGGAQETQYF. V usage is TRBV4-3 and J usage is TRBJ2-5; 8 bases are shared with TRBD2. Germline assignment: CDR1 LGHNA and CDR2 YSLEER. V trimming: 2 bases; J trimming: 2 bases; junction bases outside the gene matches: 10. CDR3 length equals 17 residues.

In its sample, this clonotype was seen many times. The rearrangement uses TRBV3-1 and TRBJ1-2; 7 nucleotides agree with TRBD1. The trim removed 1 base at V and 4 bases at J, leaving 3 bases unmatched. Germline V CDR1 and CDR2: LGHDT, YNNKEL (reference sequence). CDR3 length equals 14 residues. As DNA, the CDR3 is TGTGCCAGCAGCCAAGGAAGGGGGCTCTATGGCTACACCTTC. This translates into CASSQGRGLYGYTF.

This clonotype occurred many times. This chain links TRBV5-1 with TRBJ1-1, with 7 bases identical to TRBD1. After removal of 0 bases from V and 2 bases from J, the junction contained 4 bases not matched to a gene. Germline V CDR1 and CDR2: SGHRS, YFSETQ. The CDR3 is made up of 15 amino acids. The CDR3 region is CASSLGGQLNTEAFF. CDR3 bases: TGCGCCAGCAGCTTGGGGGGACAGCTCAACACTGAAGCTTTCTTT.

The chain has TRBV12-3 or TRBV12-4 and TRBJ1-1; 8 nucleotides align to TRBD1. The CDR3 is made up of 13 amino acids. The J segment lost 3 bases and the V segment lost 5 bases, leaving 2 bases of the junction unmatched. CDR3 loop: CASSTGGDTEAFF. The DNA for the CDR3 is TGTGCCAGCAGTACAGGGGGGGACACTGAAGCTTTCTTT.

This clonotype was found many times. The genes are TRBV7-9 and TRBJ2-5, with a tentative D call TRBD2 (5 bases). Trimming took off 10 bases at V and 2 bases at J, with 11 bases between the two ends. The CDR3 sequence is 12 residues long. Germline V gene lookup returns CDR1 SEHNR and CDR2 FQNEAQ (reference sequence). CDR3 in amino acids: CAIGRRQETQYF. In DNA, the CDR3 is TGTGCCATAGGACGGAGGCAAGAGACCCAGTACTTC.

CDR3 in amino acids: CSARGEGQGSLDIQYF. The CDR3 DNA is TGCAGTGCTAGAGGAGAAGGACAGGGGTCCTTGGACATTCAGTACTTC. J is TRBJ2-4 and V is TRBV20-1, with 9 bases matching TRBD1. The germline V gene has CDR1 DFQATT and CDR2 SNEGSKA (reference sequence). The V gene end was trimmed by 1 base and the J gene end by 8 bases; junction bases not matched to a gene: 12. There are 16 residues in the CDR3.

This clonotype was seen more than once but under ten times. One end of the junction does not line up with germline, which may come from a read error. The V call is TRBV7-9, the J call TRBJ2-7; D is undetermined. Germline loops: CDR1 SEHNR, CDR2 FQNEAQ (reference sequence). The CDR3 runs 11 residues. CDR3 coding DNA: TGTACCAGCAGCTTAGGGTACGAGCAGTACTTC. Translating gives CTSSLGYEQYF.

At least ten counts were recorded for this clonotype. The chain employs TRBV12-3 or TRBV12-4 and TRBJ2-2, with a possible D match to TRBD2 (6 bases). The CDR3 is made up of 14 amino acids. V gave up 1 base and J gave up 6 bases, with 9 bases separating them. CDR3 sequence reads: CASSLGTTPGELFF. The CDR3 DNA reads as TGTGCCAGCAGTTTAGGGACTACCCCCGGGGAGCTGTTTTTT.

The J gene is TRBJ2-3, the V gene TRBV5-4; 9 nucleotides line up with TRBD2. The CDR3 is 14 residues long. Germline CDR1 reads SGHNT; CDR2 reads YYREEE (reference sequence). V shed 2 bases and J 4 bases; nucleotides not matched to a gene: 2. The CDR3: CASSFGTSPDTQYF. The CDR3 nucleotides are TGTGCCAGCAGCTTTGGGACTAGCCCAGATACGCAGTATTTT.

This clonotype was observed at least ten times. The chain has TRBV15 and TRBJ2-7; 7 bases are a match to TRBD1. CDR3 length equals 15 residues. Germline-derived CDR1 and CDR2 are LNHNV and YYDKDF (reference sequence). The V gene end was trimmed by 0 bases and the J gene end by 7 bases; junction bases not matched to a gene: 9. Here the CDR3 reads CATSRDLGTELEQYF. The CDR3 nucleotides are TGTGCCACCAGCAGAGATCTTGGGACAGAATTGGAGCAGTACTTC.

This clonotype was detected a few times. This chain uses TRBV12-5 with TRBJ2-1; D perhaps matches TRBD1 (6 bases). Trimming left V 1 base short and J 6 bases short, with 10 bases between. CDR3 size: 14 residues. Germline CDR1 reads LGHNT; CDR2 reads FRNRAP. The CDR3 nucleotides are TGTGCTAGTGGTTTGGAGTGGGGGCCCAATGAGCAGTTCTTC. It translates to CASGLEWGPNEQFF.

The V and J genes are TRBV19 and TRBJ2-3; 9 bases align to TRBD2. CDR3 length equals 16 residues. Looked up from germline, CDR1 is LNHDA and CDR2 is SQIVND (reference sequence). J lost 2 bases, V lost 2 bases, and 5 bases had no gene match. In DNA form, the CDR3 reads TGTGCCAGTAGTATACTCCTAGCGGGAACCACAGATACGCAGTATTTT. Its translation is CASSILLAGTTDTQYF. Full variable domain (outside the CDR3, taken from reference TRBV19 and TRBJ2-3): DGGITQSPKYLFRKEGQNVTLSCEQNLNHDAMYWYRQDPGQGLRLIYYSQIVNDFQKGDIAEGYSVSREKKESFPLTVTSAQKNPTAFYLCASSILLAGTTDTQYFGPGTRLTVL.

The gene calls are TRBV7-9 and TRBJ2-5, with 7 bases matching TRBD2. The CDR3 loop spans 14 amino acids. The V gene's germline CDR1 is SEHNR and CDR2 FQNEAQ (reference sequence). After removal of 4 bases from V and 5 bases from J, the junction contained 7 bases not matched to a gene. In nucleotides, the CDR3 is TGTGCCAGCAGCTCAAGGACTAGAAAGGAGACCCAGTACTTC. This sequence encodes CASSSRTRKETQYF.

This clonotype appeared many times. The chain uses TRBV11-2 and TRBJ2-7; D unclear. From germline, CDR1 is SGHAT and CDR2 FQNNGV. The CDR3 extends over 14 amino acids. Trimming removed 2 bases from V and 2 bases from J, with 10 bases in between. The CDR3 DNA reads TGTGCCAGCAGCTTAATAAGCGCCGCCTACGAGCAGTACTTC. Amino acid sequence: CASSLISAAYEQYF.

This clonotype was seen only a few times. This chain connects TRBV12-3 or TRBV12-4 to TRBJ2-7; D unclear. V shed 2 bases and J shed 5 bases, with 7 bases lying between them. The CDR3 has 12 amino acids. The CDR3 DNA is TGTGCCAGCAGTTTATTGTGGGACGAGCAGTACTTC. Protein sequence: CASSLLWDEQYF.

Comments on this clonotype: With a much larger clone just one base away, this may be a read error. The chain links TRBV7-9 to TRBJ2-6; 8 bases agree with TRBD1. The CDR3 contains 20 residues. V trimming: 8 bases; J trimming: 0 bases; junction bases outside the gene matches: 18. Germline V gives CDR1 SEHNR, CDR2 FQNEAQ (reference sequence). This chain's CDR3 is CASCSSETGTGVSGANVLTF. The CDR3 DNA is TGTGCCAGCTGCTCCAGCGAGACCGGGACAGGAGTCTCTGGGGCCAACGTCCTGACTTTC. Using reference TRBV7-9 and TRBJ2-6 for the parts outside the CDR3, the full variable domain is DTGVSQNPRHKITKRGQNVTFRCDPISEHNRLYWYRQTLGQGPEFLTYFQNEAQLEKSRLLSDRFSAERPKGSFSTLEIQRTEQGDSAMYLCASCSSETGTGVSGANVLTFGAGSRLTVL.

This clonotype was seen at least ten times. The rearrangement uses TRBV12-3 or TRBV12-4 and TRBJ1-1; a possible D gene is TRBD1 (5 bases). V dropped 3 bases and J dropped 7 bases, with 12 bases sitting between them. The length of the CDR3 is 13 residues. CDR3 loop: CASSLQGRDEAFF. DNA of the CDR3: TGTGCCAGCAGTTTGCAGGGCCGAGATGAAGCTTTCTTT.

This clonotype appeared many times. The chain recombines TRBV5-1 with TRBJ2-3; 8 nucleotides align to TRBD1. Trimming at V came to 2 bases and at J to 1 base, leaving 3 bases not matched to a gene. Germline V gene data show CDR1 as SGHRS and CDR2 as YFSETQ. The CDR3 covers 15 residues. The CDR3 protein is CASSFQGAGTDTQYF. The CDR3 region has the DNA TGCGCCAGCAGCTTCCAGGGGGCAGGCACAGATACGCAGTATTTT.